This T cell receptor beta chain emerged from a study of beta chain features in type 1 diabetes. Turning to this clone: The sample has other DNA sequences that encode this CDR3 too.

V was trimmed by 6 bases and J by 5 bases, leaving 10 bases between them. The CDR3 is made up of 11 amino acids. CDR1 and CDR2 (germline): DFQATT, SNEGSKA (reference sequence). All of the isolated RNA was reverse transcribed, so expressed TCRB transcripts were sequenced. Using immunoSEQ multiplex PCR, the repertoire was profiled, and TCRdb retains in-frame clones only, with some absent. The sample carries around 430,000 clones, approximately 28% recorded once. Sequenced sample: naive CD4+ T cells from blood. This clonotype originated in a man between 18 and 35 years old in good health. V gene TRBV20-1 combines with J gene TRBJ1-2, with D perhaps TRBD1 (6 bases). This chain's CDR3 is CSASDSYGYTF. DNA for the CDR3: TGCAGTGCCTCGGACAGTTATGGCTACACCTTC.